Included here is one T cell receptor beta chain sequence, with context. The data belong to a study of blood T cell repertoires in COVID-19. In the study overall: From the United States, Italy and Spain came samples of acute and convalescent COVID-19.

Assay: immunoSEQ multiplex PCR; the TCRdb copy retains only in-frame clones and omits some. This sample carries roughly 45,000 clones, roughly 90% of them seen once, and the ten largest clones take around 19%. There are 14 residues in the CDR3. J was trimmed by 7 bases and V by 4 bases; bases with no gene match: 4. The germline CDR1 and CDR2 sequences are ENHRY and SYGVKD. The J gene is TRBJ2-2, the V gene TRBV10-3, with 9 bases fitting TRBD2. Material: peripheral blood. The clonotype originates from a man between 70 and 80 years old with active COVID-19. CDR3 nucleotide sequence: TGTGCCATCAGTGGACTAGCGGAAGACGGGGAGCTGTTTTTT. Translation: CAISGLAEDGELFF.